The entry that follows covers one TCR beta chain sequence. In the original workflow: Amplification from reference gene primers served as the basis for estimated nucleated cell counts. Libraries were prepared by immunoSEQ multiplex PCR; TCRdb keeps only in-frame clonotypes and omits some of them. V, J and clone size are those of that table, while D and trimming were read from the DNA. The sample shows 50,000 to 60,000 clones, approximately 91% of them seen only once. The data were taken from a study of blood T cell repertoires in COVID-19. Study background: Acute-phase and convalescent COVID-19 samples originated in the United States, Italy and Spain. The cDNA or gDNA used as material had been derived from T cells, B-cell-depleted T cells, or PBMCs.

The germline gives CDR1 SGHRS, CDR2 YFSETQ. Trimming pared 4 bases from V and 2 bases from J, leaving 13 bases between. The CDR3 is 15 amino acids. Specimen: peripheral blood. The clonotype was recovered from a human donor in a cohort sampled during active COVID-19. The chain recombines TRBV5-1 with TRBJ1-3; the D gene is possibly TRBD1 (6 bases). Here the CDR3 DNA reads TGCGCCAGCAGCCAGGGGACTATCCCTGGAAACACCATATATTTT. This sequence encodes CASSQGTIPGNTIYF. The full variable domain, with the rest looked up from reference TRBV5-1 and TRBJ1-3, is KAGVTQTPRYLIKTRGQQVTLSCSPISGHRSVSWYQQTPGQGLQFLFEYFSETQRNKGNFPGRFSGRQFSNSRSEMNVSTLELGDSALYLCASSQGTIPGNTIYFGEGSWLTVV.